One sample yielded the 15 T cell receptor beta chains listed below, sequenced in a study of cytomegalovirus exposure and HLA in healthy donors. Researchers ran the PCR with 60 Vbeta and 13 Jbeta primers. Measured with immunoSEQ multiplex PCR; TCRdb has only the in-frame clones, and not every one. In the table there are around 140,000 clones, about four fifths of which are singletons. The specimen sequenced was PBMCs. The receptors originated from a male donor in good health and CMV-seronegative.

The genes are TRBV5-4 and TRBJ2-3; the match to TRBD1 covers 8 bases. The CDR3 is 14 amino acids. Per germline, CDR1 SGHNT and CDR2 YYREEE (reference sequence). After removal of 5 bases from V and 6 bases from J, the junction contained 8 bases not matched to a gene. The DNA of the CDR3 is TGTGCCAGCAGTCTTCAGGGGGCAGCGGATACGCAGTATTTT. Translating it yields CASSLQGAADTQYF.

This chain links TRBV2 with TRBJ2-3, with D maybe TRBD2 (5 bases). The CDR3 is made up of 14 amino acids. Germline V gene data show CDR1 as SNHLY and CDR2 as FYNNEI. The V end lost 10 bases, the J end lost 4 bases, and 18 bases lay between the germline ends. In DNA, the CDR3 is TGTGCCAAACCCCCAAGCGGCCAACCAGATACGCAGTATTTT. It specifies CAKPPSGQPDTQYF.

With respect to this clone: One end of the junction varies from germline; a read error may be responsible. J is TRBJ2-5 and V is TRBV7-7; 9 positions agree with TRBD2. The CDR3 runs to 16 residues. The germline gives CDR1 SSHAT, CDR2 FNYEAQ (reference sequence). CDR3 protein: CASSRRLAGPQETQYF. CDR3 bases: TGTGCTAGCAGCAGGCGTCTAGCGGGGCCCCAAGAGACCCAGTACTTC.

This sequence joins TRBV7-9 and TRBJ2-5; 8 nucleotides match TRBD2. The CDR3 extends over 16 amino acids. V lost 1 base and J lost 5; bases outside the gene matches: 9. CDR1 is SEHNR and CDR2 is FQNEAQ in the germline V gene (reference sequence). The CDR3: CASSLGFTGGVETQYF. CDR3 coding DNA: TGTGCCAGCAGCTTAGGATTTACGGGAGGGGTGGAGACCCAGTACTTC.

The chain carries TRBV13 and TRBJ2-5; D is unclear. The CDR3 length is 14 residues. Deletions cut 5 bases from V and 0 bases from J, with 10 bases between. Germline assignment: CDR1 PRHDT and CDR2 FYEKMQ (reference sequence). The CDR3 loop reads CASSRVGYQETQYF. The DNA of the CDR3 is TGTGCCAGCAGCCGAGTCGGGTACCAAGAGACCCAGTACTTC.

This chain's CDR3 is CASSLVAARAGAIYEQYF. The CDR3 nucleotides read TGTGCCAGCAGCTTAGTGGCGGCTAGAGCGGGAGCGATCTACGAGCAGTACTTC. The chain couples TRBV11-2 to TRBJ2-7; 8 bases line up with TRBD2. The ends lost 1 base at V and 3 bases at J; junction bases unmatched: 14. CDR1 is SGHAT and CDR2 is FQNNGV in the germline V gene. The CDR3 is 18 residues long. Supplemented by reference TRBV11-2 and TRBJ2-7, the full variable domain reads EAGVAQSPRYKIIEKRQSVAFWCNPISGHATLYWYQQILGQGPKLLIQFQNNGVVDDSQLPKDRFSAERLKGVDSTLKIQPAKLEDSAVYLCASSLVAARAGAIYEQYFGPGTRLTVT.

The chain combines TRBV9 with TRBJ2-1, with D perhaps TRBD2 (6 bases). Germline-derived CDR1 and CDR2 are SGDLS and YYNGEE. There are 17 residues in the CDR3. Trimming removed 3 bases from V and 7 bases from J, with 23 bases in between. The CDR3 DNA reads TGTGCCAGCAGCGCTTTCCGGACGGGACTGGCCTCTAATGAGCAGTTCTTC. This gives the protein CASSAFRTGLASNEQFF.

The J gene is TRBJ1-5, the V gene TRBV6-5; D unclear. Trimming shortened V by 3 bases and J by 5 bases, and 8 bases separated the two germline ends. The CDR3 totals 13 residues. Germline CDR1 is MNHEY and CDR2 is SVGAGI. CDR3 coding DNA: TGTGCCAGCAGTTATGACACAGATCAGCCCCAGCATTTT. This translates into CASSYDTDQPQHF.

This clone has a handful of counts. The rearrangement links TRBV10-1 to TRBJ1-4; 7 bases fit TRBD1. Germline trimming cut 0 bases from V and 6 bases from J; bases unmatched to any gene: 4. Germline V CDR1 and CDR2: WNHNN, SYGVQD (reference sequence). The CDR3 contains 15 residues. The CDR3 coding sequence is TGCGCCAGCAGTGAGTCGGGGGACAGAGATGAAAAACTGTTTTTT. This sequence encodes CASSESGDRDEKLFF.

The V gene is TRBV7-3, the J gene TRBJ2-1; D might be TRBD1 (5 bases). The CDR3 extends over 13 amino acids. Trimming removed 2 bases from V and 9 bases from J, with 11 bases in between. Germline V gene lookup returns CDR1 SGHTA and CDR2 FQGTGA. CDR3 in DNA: TGTGCCAGCAGCTTACGCAGGGAAGGTGAGCAGTTCTTC. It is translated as CASSLRREGEQFF.

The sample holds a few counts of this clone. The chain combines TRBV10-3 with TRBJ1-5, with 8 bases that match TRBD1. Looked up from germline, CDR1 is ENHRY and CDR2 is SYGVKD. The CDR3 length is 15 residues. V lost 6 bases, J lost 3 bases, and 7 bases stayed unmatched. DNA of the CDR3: TGTGCCATCAGCCCTAGGGACAGGCCCAATCAGCCCCAGCATTTT. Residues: CAISPRDRPNQPQHF.

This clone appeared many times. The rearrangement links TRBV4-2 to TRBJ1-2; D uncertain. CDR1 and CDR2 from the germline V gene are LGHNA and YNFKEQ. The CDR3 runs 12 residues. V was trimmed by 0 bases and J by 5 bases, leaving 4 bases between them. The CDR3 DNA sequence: TGTGCCAGCAGCCAAGACCGTTATGGCTACACCTTC. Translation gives CASSQDRYGYTF.

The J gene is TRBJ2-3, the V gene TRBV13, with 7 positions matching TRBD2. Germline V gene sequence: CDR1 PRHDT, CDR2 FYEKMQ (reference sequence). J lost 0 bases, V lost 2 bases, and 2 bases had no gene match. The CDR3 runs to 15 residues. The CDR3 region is CASSLTGGSTDTQYF. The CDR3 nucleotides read TGTGCCAGCAGCTTAACGGGGGGTAGCACAGATACGCAGTATTTT. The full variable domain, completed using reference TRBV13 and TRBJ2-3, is AAGVIQSPRHLIKEKRETATLKCYPIPRHDTVYWYQQGPGQDPQFLISFYEKMQSDKGSIPDRFSAQQFSDYHSELNMSSLELGDSALYFCASSLTGGSTDTQYFGPGTRLTVL.

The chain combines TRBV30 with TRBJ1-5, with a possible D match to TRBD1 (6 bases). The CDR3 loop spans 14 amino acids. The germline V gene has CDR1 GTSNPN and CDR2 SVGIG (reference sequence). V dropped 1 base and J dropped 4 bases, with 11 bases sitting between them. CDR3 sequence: CAWSAMGANQPQHF. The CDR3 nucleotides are TGTGCCTGGAGTGCGATGGGGGCAAATCAGCCCCAGCATTTT.

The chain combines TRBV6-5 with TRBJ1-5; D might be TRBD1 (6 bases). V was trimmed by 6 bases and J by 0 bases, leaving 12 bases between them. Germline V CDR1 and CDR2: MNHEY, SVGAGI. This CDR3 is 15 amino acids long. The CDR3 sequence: CASRAGVYSNQPQHF. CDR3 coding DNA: TGTGCCAGCAGAGCAGGGGTCTATAGCAATCAGCCCCAGCATTTT.